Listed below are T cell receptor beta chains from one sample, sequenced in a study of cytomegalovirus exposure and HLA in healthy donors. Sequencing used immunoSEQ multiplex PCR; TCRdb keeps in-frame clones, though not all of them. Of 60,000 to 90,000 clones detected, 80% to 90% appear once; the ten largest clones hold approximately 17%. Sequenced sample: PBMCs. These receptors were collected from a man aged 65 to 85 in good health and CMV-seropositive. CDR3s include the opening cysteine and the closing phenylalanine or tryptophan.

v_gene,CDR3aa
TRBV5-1,CASGGSADTQYF
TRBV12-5,CASGLVRRGTEAFF
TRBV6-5,CASSFGDRSYGYTF
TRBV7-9,CASSAGLAGAYEQYF
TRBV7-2,CASSSSGGAMGTQYF
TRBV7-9,CASSPGLVNSNQPQHF
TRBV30,CAGLAPTDTQYF
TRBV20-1,CSARTQGTQYF
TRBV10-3,CASASGSDTQYF
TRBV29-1,CSVPAHSGVPETQYF
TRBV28,CASSFPGLAYEQYF
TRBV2,CASTIGLVRETQYF
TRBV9,CASSVGQGPETQYF
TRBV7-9,CASSSIPHAEQYF
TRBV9,CASSVDPEKRLEQFF
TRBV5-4,CASGRTGEAFF
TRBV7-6,CASAGSGGDLGDTQYF
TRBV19,CASSPTVDRYTF
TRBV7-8,CASSPTVAKNIQYF
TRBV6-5,CASSYGHQPSYEQYF
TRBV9,CASSAGTSTGELFF
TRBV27,CASRMGRQPQHF
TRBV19,CASSMTGGVHEQFF
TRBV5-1,CASSPNFLRDYGYTF
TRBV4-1,CASSQGLAGGLMRTQYF
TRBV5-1,CASSHGGSTDTQYF
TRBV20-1,CSAPTPNGYTF
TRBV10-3,CAIKNAGSGDYEQYF
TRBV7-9,CASRTPGTGNYGYTF
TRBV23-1,CASSRLAGNNEQFF
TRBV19,CASRQAGGHADTQYF
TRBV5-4,CASSLAGALSTDTQYF
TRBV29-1,CSVGGLAGTDTQYF
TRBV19,CASRARGGTEAFF
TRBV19,CASQLAGGFNEQFF
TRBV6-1,CASKRTGVLEAFF
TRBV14,CASSQESGQGSRYGYTF
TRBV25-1,CASKRLGTDTQYF
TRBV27,CASSHLGEQFF
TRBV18,CASSPYEASYEQYF
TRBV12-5,CASGLTPGQTNTEAFF
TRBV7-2,CASSLGQVGGEQFF
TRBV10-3,CAISDPTGAHGYTF
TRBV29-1,CSVSLGGTSGTYEQYF
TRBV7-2,CASSLADSYEQYF
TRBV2,CASSVEGGFTGELFF
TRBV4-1,CASSHRGPPSYEQYF
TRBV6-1,CASSETSWAVQGYTF
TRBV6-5,CASSYLQDTRLDQYF
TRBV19,CASSIRGQGSEQYF
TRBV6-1,CASSEALSEHEQFF
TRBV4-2,CASSQQAGSSTDTQYF
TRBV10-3,CAISETPGQYGYTF
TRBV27,CASSLTGYGEKLFF
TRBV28,CASSSNAGVGAFF
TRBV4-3,CASSQGSRDTQYF
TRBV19,CASSIDRSGGYTF